This passage covers 14 T cell receptor beta chains from one sample sequenced in a study of sequential checkpoint blockade in melanoma. Sequencing was performed with immunoSEQ multiplex PCR; in TCRdb, only in-frame clones are kept and a portion is missing. The sample lists 3,500 to 4,500 clones; 34% were seen once. Treatment here: randomized to nivolumab then ipilimumab (arm A) or the reverse (arm B). Sequencing was performed on tumor tissue (inferred from file names), taken from a patient given nivolumab and ipilimumab in sequence. The receptors were gathered from a human donor with melanoma.

J is TRBJ1-4 and V is TRBV1; the table's D call, TRBD1, was not checked against the DNA. TRBV1 represents a pseudogene. The CDR3 loop spans 14 amino acids. In nucleotides, the CDR3 is TGCGCCAGCAGCCAAGGCAGGGTTAATGAAAAACTGTTTTTT. Translating gives CASSQGRVNEKLFF.

This clone occurred a few times. This chain uses TRBV11-3 with TRBJ2-6; D gene unclear. Germline lookup yields CDR1 SGHNT and CDR2 YENEEA. Trimming left V 5 bases short and J 0 bases short, with 8 bases between. This CDR3 contains 15 residues. CDR3 DNA sequence: TGTGCCAGCAGCGTCGAGGTCTCTGGGGCCAACGTCCTGACTTTC. It translates to CASSVEVSGANVLTF.

The chain joins TRBV5-1 to TRBJ2-3; D is perhaps TRBD1 (5 bases). V lost 0 bases, J lost 4 bases, and 9 bases lay in between. The CDR3 has 14 residues. Germline-derived CDR1 and CDR2 are SGHRS and YFSETQ. Here the CDR3 reads CASSLEAGSDTQYF. The CDR3 coding sequence is TGCGCCAGCAGCTTGGAGGCAGGGTCAGATACGCAGTATTTT.

The chain has TRBV5-1 and TRBJ2-7, with a weak D call TRBD1 (5 bases). The germline V gene encodes CDR1 SGHRS and CDR2 YFSETQ. Trimming stripped 6 bases from V and 5 bases from J, with 18 bases between. The CDR3 loop spans 14 amino acids. For the CDR3, the DNA is TGCGCCAGCACCCCAGGGTCCTCCTTCAACGAGCAGTACTTC. This codes for CASTPGSSFNEQYF.

As to this clone: The junction departs from germline at one end; a sequencing error may be responsible. The chain recombines TRBV6-4 with TRBJ2-5, with D perhaps TRBD2 (6 bases). The V gene's germline CDR1 is MRHNA and CDR2 SNTAGT. The CDR3 has 15 amino acids. This CDR3 is CASSYSGRAAETQYF. The CDR3 bases are TGTGCCAGCAGTTACTCCGGGAGAGCGGCGGAGACCCAGTACTTC.

This clone has just a few counts. The rearrangement uses TRBV9 and TRBJ2-7; 12 nucleotides agree with TRBD2. The CDR3 totals 16 residues. V dropped 4 bases and J dropped 3; count of bases not matched to a gene: 8. Germline V lookup: CDR1 SGDLS, CDR2 YYNGEE. The CDR3 DNA is TGTGCCAGCAGCCCCCGACTAGCGGGAGCACACTACGAGCAGTACTTC. This encodes CASSPRLAGAHYEQYF.

By sample fraction, this clone is large. J is TRBJ2-7 and V is TRBV29-1, with D tentatively TRBD2 (5 bases). The CDR3 is 12 amino acids. V dropped 4 bases and J dropped 3 bases, with 10 bases sitting between them. The V gene's germline CDR1 is SQVTM and CDR2 ANQGSEA. This CDR3 is CSVGQSGYEQYF. The DNA for the CDR3 is TGCAGCGTTGGGCAGAGCGGCTACGAGCAGTACTTC.

Within the sample, this clone is medium-sized. The chain carries TRBV10-3 and TRBJ2-5, with 9 bases matching TRBD1. Germline V CDR1 and CDR2: ENHRY, SYGVKD. The CDR3 consists of 15 residues. The V gene end was trimmed by 2 bases and the J gene end by 4 bases; junction bases not matched to a gene: 5. CDR3 bases: TGTGCCATCAGTGAGGGGACAGGGTACGGAGAGACCCAGTACTTC. This translates into CAISEGTGYGETQYF.

This chain uses TRBV18 with TRBJ2-7, with D possibly being TRBD1 (6 bases). Trimming removed 6 bases at V and 7 bases at J, with 16 bases between. Germline lookup yields CDR1 KGHSH and CDR2 LQKENI. The CDR3 is 13 residues long. This CDR3 reads CASSYNAGEEQYV. The DNA of the CDR3 is TGTGCCAGCTCCTATAACGCAGGGGAGGAGCAGTACGTC.

V is TRBV7-7 and J is TRBJ2-1, with 9 positions matching TRBD2. The CDR3 length is 17 residues. V lost 1 base, J lost 3 bases, and 7 bases stayed unmatched. Germline V gene sequence: CDR1 SSHAT, CDR2 FNYEAQ (reference sequence). CDR3 nucleotides: TGTGCCAGCAGCTTAGTTGCGGGAGGGTCGGGCTACAATGAGCAGTTCTTC. This codes for CASSLVAGGSGYNEQFF.

The sample holds a few counts of this clone. The rearrangement uses TRBV6-7 and TRBJ2-1, with D hard to call. TRBV6-7 is marked as an open reading frame, function uncertain. The CDR3 totals 16 residues. V lost 5 bases, J lost 0 bases, and 14 bases lay in between. CDR3 coding DNA: TGTGCCAGCAGTGGATTCAGTAGTCGCTCCTACAATGAGCAGTTCTTC. The encoded protein is CASSGFSSRSYNEQFF.

This clone has a count of ten or more. The chain's CDR3 is CASSLGGGGTEAFF. DNA for the CDR3: TGTGCCAGCAGCTTAGGTGGGGGAGGCACTGAAGCTTTCTTT. The V and J genes are TRBV7-5 and TRBJ1-1. TRBV7-5 is flagged as a pseudogene. The CDR3 spans 14 residues.

V is TRBV28 and J is TRBJ1-1; 7 bases line up with TRBD1. The CDR3 consists of 17 residues. Germline-derived CDR1 and CDR2 are MDHEN and SYDVKM. With 5 bases clipped from V and 0 bases from J, the junction kept 12 bases outside the gene matches. In DNA form, the CDR3 reads TGTGCCAGCAGTGGGGTCGGACAGGCCTGGCTGAACACTGAAGCTTTCTTT. Its translation: CASSGVGQAWLNTEAFF.

The chain combines TRBV25-1 with TRBJ2-3; maybe TRBD2 (6 bases). Trimming pared 5 bases from V and 7 bases from J, leaving 19 bases between. The germline CDR1 and CDR2 sequences are MGHDK and SYGVNS. The CDR3 has 15 amino acids. The CDR3, as DNA: TGTGCCAGCAGTCCCCCCGGGAGTGTCGTAAATACGCAGTATTTT. Its translation: CASSPPGSVVNTQYF.